A single T cell receptor beta chain is shown here with its context. Its antigen is unknown. V was trimmed by 6 bases and J by 6 bases, leaving 11 bases between them. Germline values: CDR1 ENHRY, CDR2 SYGVKD. There are 12 residues in the CDR3. This record belongs to a study of cytomegalovirus exposure and HLA in healthy donors. Study results and caveats: A later analysis by the authors found several of the most significant clusters apparently linked to common viral pathogens. One cluster of highly shared sequence variants probably arose as a sequencing artifact. Analysis performed later found under 20,000 TCR beta sequences associated with HLA alleles at 0.05 false discovery rate.

Amplification used 60 Vbeta primers and 13 Jbeta primers. Clones were sequenced by immunoSEQ multiplex PCR, and TCRdb holds only the in-frame ones, with some missing. This sample has 95,000 to 150,000 clones, with less than 85% found just once. The V and J genes are TRBV10-3 and TRBJ1-1; a possible D gene is TRBD1 (5 bases). What was sequenced was PBMCs. The sequence was collected from a woman in her 40s in good health and CMV-seronegative. CDR3 loop: CAISYRPPEAFF. In nucleotides, the CDR3 is TGTGCCATCAGCTACAGGCCCCCTGAAGCTTTCTTT.